The 26 T cell receptor beta chains below were found in one sample sequenced in a study of blood T cell repertoires in COVID-19. Profiled with immunoSEQ multiplex PCR; TCRdb holds only in-frame clones, not every one. The sample shows approximately 150,000 clones, 80% of them seen only once. Sequenced sample: peripheral blood. These receptor sequences come from a woman aged 50 to 65 with acute or convalescent COVID-19.

This chain links TRBV19 with TRBJ2-1, with TRBD2 identical over 8 bases. The CDR3 extends over 17 amino acids. V lost 5 bases to trimming and J lost 12 bases; unmatched junction nucleotides: 21. Germline CDR1 is LNHDA and CDR2 is SQIVND (reference sequence). CDR3 region: CASSYLTSRGATDGQFF. As DNA, the CDR3 is TGTGCCAGTAGTTATCTTACCTCGCGGGGGGCCACAGACGGGCAGTTCTTC. The whole variable domain, remainder taken from reference TRBV19 and TRBJ2-1, is DGGITQSPKYLFRKEGQNVTLSCEQNLNHDAMYWYRQDPGQGLRLIYYSQIVNDFQKGDIAEGYSVSREKKESFPLTVTSAQKNPTAFYLCASSYLTSRGATDGQFFGPGTRLTVL.

This clone was counted a few times. V gene TRBV2 combines with J gene TRBJ1-1, with 7 bases identical to TRBD1. The germline V gene encodes CDR1 SNHLY and CDR2 FYNNEI. The CDR3 runs to 13 residues. J was trimmed by 1 base and V by 9 bases; bases with no gene match: 5. The CDR3 protein is CARWTGKNTEAFF. Here the CDR3 DNA reads TGTGCCAGGTGGACAGGAAAGAACACTGAAGCTTTCTTT.

CDR3 sequence: CATKFGQGADTQYF. The CDR3 nucleotides read TGTGCCACCAAATTCGGACAGGGAGCAGATACGCAGTATTTT. The genes are TRBV10-3 and TRBJ2-3; the match to TRBD1 covers 8 bases. CDR3 size: 14 residues. The V and J ends lost 10 bases and 4 bases, in that order; junction bases with no gene match: 10. The V gene's germline CDR1 is ENHRY and CDR2 SYGVKD.

The rearrangement joins TRBV2 to TRBJ1-3, with D perhaps TRBD1 (5 bases). Trimming took off 6 bases at V and 0 bases at J, with 15 bases between the two ends. Germline loops: CDR1 SNHLY, CDR2 FYNNEI. This CDR3 is 16 amino acids long. The CDR3 region is CASRGPNSHSGNTIYF. The DNA of the CDR3 is TGTGCCAGCAGGGGGCCAAACTCTCACTCTGGAAACACCATATATTTT.

The chain links TRBV11-1 to TRBJ2-1, with TRBD1 as a possible D gene (5 bases). V shed 2 bases and J shed 6 bases, with 8 bases lying between them. The CDR3 consists of 13 residues. Germline V CDR1 and CDR2: SGHAT, FQDESV (reference sequence). The CDR3, as DNA: TGTGCCAGCAGCTTACACAGGACCAATGAGCAGTTCTTC. Translating it yields CASSLHRTNEQFF.

V usage is TRBV7-9 and J usage is TRBJ2-7; D is undetermined. The CDR3 runs to 15 residues. V lost 1 base, J lost 7 bases, and 17 bases lay in between. CDR1 is SEHNR and CDR2 is FQNEAQ in the germline V gene (reference sequence). The CDR3 reads CASSLVADPRREQYF. CDR3 nucleotide sequence: TGTGCCAGCAGCTTAGTGGCGGATCCCCGTAGGGAGCAGTACTTC.

Worth noting for this clone: Other DNA sequences in this sample translate to the same CDR3. The chain carries TRBV6-6 and TRBJ1-2; no firm D call. The CDR3 runs 11 residues. The germline V and J ends were trimmed by 6 bases and 7 bases, with 9 bases remaining between them. The germline V gene encodes CDR1 MNHNY and CDR2 SVGAGI (reference sequence). Here the CDR3 DNA reads TGTGCCAGCAGCCCTCACTCTGGCTACACCTTC. It encodes CASSPHSGYTF.

This clone came up a few times. The rearrangement joins TRBV18 to TRBJ2-7, with D unresolved. Deletions cut 4 bases from V and 4 bases from J, with 5 bases between. Germline CDR1 reads KGHSH; CDR2 reads LQKENI. The CDR3 has 11 amino acids. The CDR3 region is CASSLQYEQYF. CDR3 nucleotide sequence: TGTGCCAGCTCACTCCAATACGAGCAGTACTTC.

About this clone: This same CDR3 is encoded by further DNA sequences in the sample. V and J are TRBV24-1 and TRBJ2-5; TRBD2 agrees at 8 bases. The CDR3 contains 14 residues. V lost 3 bases and J lost 5; bases outside the gene matches: 4. The germline gives CDR1 KGHDR, CDR2 SFDVKD. CDR3 sequence: CATSDSGGGETQYF. The CDR3 nucleotides are TGTGCCACCAGTGATAGTGGCGGGGGGGAGACCCAGTACTTC.

The chain uses TRBV7-3 and TRBJ2-5; 8 bases agree with TRBD2. The CDR3 length is 16 residues. Germline values: CDR1 SGHTA, CDR2 FQGTGA. J gave up 5 bases and V 2 bases, and 10 bases lay outside the gene matches. The CDR3 here is CASSLGGSGEGETQYF. CDR3 DNA: TGTGCCAGCAGCTTAGGTGGTAGCGGGGAGGGGGAGACCCAGTACTTC. The full variable domain, completed using reference TRBV7-3 and TRBJ2-5, is GAGVSQTPSNKVTEKGKYVELRCDPISGHTALYWYRQSLGQGPEFLIYFQGTGAADDSGLPNDRFFAVRPEGSVSTLKIQRTERGDSAVYLCASSLGGSGEGETQYFGPGTRLLVL.

The chain has TRBV7-8 and TRBJ2-7, with 7 positions matching TRBD2. This CDR3 region has 16 residues. The germline gives CDR1 SGHVS, CDR2 FQNEAQ. The trim removed 0 bases at V and 6 bases at J, leaving 11 bases unmatched. The CDR3 loop reads CASSLARSGGRAEQYF. The CDR3 nucleotides read TGTGCCAGCAGCTTAGCGCGTTCCGGAGGGAGGGCCGAGCAGTACTTC.

The chain joins TRBV5-5 to TRBJ1-2, with 9 bases lining up with TRBD1. CDR3 length: 14 amino acids. Germline CDR1 is SGHKS and CDR2 is YYEKEE (reference sequence). V lost 6 bases, J lost 8 bases, and 11 bases stayed unmatched. The CDR3 DNA is TGTGCCAGCATTGGACAGGGGAAGTCGGAGGGCTACACCTTC. This encodes CASIGQGKSEGYTF.

The chain couples TRBV7-2 to TRBJ1-2, with TRBD1 matching 7 bases. The CDR3 totals 16 residues. The J segment lost 2 bases and the V segment lost 11 bases, leaving 17 bases of the junction unmatched. CDR1 and CDR2 from the germline V gene are SGHTA and FQGNSA. CDR3 protein: CAGQSGTVEANYGYTF. The CDR3 DNA reads TGTGCCGGCCAATCCGGGACAGTGGAGGCCAACTATGGCTACACCTTC.

The chain recombines TRBV19 with TRBJ2-3; 8 bases are shared with TRBD1. Germline assignment: CDR1 LNHDA and CDR2 SQIVND (reference sequence). Losses at the gene ends were 6 bases for V and 3 bases for J; bases not matched to a gene: 14. The CDR3 is 17 residues long. The CDR3 DNA reads as TGTGCCAGTAGGCTGGGAGTGGGACAGGCAATTACAGATACGCAGTATTTT. Translated, it gives CASRLGVGQAITDTQYF.

The chain couples TRBV3-1 (or the pseudogene TRBV3-2) to TRBJ1-6; D call uncertain. Trimming pared 0 bases from V and 6 bases from J, leaving 15 bases between. The V gene's germline CDR1 is LGHDT and CDR2 YNNKEL (reference sequence). This CDR3 spans 17 amino acids. The CDR3 nucleotides are TGTGCCAGCAGCCAAGATGGAAGGGCGGGCTCTAATTCACCCCTCCACTTT. Its protein product is CASSQDGRAGSNSPLHF.

The CDR3 protein is CSVGLDPYNEQFF. The DNA for the CDR3 is TGCAGCGTTGGACTAGACCCATACAATGAGCAGTTCTTC. This rearrangement joins TRBV29-1 to TRBJ2-1; D may be TRBD2 (6 bases). V was pared by 4 bases and J by 4 bases, with 11 bases between. CDR3 length: 13 residues. Germline V gene lookup returns CDR1 SQVTM and CDR2 ANQGSEA.

CDR3 sequence reads: CASSASSGGGDNEQFF. CDR3 nucleotide sequence: TGTGCCAGCAGCGCATCTAGCGGGGGGGGAGACAATGAGCAGTTCTTC. The gene calls are TRBV7-9 and TRBJ2-1; 12 bases align to TRBD2. The CDR3 loop spans 16 amino acids. Germline V gene lookup returns CDR1 SEHNR and CDR2 FQNEAQ (reference sequence). V lost 5 bases to trimming and J lost 5 bases; unmatched junction nucleotides: 7.

V gene TRBV19 combines with J gene TRBJ2-7; the D gene is possibly TRBD1 (6 bases). The CDR3 has 14 residues. Germline-derived CDR1 and CDR2 are LNHDA and SQIVND (reference sequence). The CDR3 sequence is CAPRHRASSYEQYF. The DNA for the CDR3 is TGTGCTCCTAGACACAGGGCTAGCTCCTACGAGCAGTACTTC. The variable domain in full, with the rest retrieved from reference TRBV19 and TRBJ2-7, is DGGITQSPKYLFRKEGQNVTLSCEQNLNHDAMYWYRQDPGQGLRLIYYSQIVNDFQKGDIAEGYSVSREKKESFPLTVTSAQKNPTAFYLCAPRHRASSYEQYFGPGTRLTVT.

The genes are TRBV2 and TRBJ1-5; 10 nucleotides align to TRBD1. Germline-derived CDR1 and CDR2 are SNHLY and FYNNEI. The trim removed 6 bases at V and 4 bases at J, leaving 6 bases unmatched. The CDR3 is 15 residues long. CDR3 coding DNA: TGTGCCAGCAGCGCTGGACAGGGGGGAAATCAGCCCCAGCATTTT. Its protein product is CASSAGQGGNQPQHF. Complete variable domain (other parts from reference TRBV2 and TRBJ1-5): EPEVTQTPSHQVTQMGQEVILRCVPISNHLYFYWYRQILGQKVEFLVSFYNNEISEKSEIFDDQFSVERPDGSNFTLKIRSTKLEDSAMYFCASSAGQGGNQPQHFGDGTRLSIL.

This rearrangement joins TRBV9 to TRBJ2-1; 11 bases agree with TRBD2. The trim removed 4 bases at V and 5 bases at J, leaving 11 bases unmatched. The CDR3 spans 17 residues. CDR1 and CDR2 (germline): SGDLS, YYNGEE. Here the CDR3 DNA reads TGTGCCAGCAGCCCGCTAGCGGGGGGTTACGCGGACAATGAGCAGTTCTTC. This codes for CASSPLAGGYADNEQFF.

The rearrangement uses TRBV28 and TRBJ1-5; possibly TRBD1 for D (5 bases). CDR3 length: 15 residues. V lost 5 bases and J lost 7, with 18 bases in between. From germline, CDR1 is MDHEN and CDR2 SYDVKM. The CDR3 loop is CASSPPRGSYQPQHF. CDR3 DNA: TGTGCCAGCAGTCCGCCCCGGGGGAGCTACCAGCCCCAGCATTTT.

The chain employs TRBV19 and TRBJ2-1, with 11 bases identical to TRBD2. V lost 4 bases, J lost 6 bases, and 11 bases stayed unmatched. The CDR3 extends over 17 amino acids. The germline V gene has CDR1 LNHDA and CDR2 SQIVND (reference sequence). The CDR3 DNA sequence: TGTGCCAGTAGTAATACCGCCGGGACTAGCGGAGGCAATGAGCAGTTCTTC. Translated: CASSNTAGTSGGNEQFF.

This clone was observed a few times. The chain uses TRBV7-9 and TRBJ1-6; D might be TRBD1 (6 bases). The CDR3 is 14 residues long. Germline V lookup: CDR1 SEHNR, CDR2 FQNEAQ (reference sequence). Trimming removed 0 bases from V and 9 bases from J, with 9 bases in between. Here the CDR3 reads CASSLARGTSPLHF. CDR3 nucleotides: TGTGCCAGCAGCTTAGCGAGGGGGACTTCACCCCTCCACTTT. The full variable domain, completed using reference TRBV7-9 and TRBJ1-6, is DTGVSQNPRHKITKRGQNVTFRCDPISEHNRLYWYRQTLGQGPEFLTYFQNEAQLEKSRLLSDRFSAERPKGSFSTLEIQRTEQGDSAMYLCASSLARGTSPLHFGNGTRLTVT.

The rearrangement links TRBV21-1 to TRBJ1-6. TRBV21-1 is annotated as a pseudogene. The CDR3 is 18 amino acids. This chain's CDR3 is CASSKGNNTTSTESPLHF. The CDR3 nucleotides read TGTGCCAGCAGCAAAGGCAATAACACTACCAGTACTGAGTCACCCCTCCACTTT.

This clone was picked up one time. The V and J genes are TRBV5-5 and TRBJ1-5; unclear D gene. In germline, CDR1 is SGHKS, CDR2 YYEKEE (reference sequence). Deletions cut 1 base from V and 9 bases from J, with 20 bases between. The CDR3 length is 16 residues. CDR3 residues: CASSLHAQTNFGPQHF. Written as DNA, the CDR3 is TGTGCCAGCAGCTTGCATGCACAGACGAACTTTGGGCCCCAGCATTTT. The complete variable domain, with remaining parts taken from reference TRBV5-5 and TRBJ1-5, reads DAGVTQSPTHLIKTRGQQVTLRCSPISGHKSVSWYQQVLGQGPQFIFQYYEKEERGRGNFPDRFSARQFPNYSSELNVNALLLGDSALYLCASSLHAQTNFGPQHFGDGTRLSIL.

The V call is TRBV6-2 or TRBV6-3, the J call TRBJ2-2; maybe TRBD1 (5 bases). V dropped 4 bases and J dropped 1 base, with 7 bases sitting between them. The CDR3 has 14 residues. The germline V gene has CDR1 MNHEY and CDR2 SVGEGT. The CDR3 sequence: CASSWQGNTGELFF. CDR3 in DNA: TGTGCCAGCAGTTGGCAGGGGAACACCGGGGAGCTGTTTTTT.